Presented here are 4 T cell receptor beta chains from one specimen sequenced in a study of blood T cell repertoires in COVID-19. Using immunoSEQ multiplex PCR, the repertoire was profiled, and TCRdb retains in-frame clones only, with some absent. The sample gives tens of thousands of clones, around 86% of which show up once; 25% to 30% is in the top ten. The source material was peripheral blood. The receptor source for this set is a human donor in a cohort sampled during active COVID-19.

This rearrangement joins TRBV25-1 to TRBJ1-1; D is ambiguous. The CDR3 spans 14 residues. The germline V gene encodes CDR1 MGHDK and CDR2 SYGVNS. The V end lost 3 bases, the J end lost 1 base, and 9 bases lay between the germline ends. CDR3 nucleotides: TGTGCCAGCAGTGACCCAACAGAGAACACTGAAGCTTTCTTT. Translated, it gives CASSDPTENTEAFF. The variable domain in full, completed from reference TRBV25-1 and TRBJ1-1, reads EADIYQTPRYLVIGTGKKITLECSQTMGHDKMYWYQQDPGMELHLIHYSYGVNSTEKGDLSSESTVSRIRTEHFPLTLESARPSHTSQYLCASSDPTENTEAFFGQGTRLTVV.

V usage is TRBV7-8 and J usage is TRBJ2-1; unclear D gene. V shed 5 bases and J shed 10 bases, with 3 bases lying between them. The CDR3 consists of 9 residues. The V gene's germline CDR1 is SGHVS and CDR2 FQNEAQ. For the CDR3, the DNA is TGTGCCAGCAGCCCGGAGCAGTTCTTC. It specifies CASSPEQFF.

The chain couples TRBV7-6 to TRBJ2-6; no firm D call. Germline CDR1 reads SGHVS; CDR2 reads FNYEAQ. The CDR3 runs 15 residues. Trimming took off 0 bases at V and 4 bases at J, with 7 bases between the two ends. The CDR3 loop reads CASSLAYIGANVLTF. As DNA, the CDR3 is TGTGCCAGCAGCTTAGCCTATATAGGGGCCAACGTCCTGACTTTC.

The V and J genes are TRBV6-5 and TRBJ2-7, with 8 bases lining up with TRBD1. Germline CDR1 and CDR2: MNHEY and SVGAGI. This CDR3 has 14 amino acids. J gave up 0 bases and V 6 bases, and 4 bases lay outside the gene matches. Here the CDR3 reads CASRADRVSYEQYF. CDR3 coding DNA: TGTGCCAGCAGGGCGGACAGGGTCTCCTACGAGCAGTACTTC.